These 25 T cell receptor beta chains came from one sample sequenced in a study of blood T cells in healthy people across ages. A J-beta primer mix and a sample-barcoded 5' primer were used in a second PCR of roughly 6 to 11 cycles. TCRdb re-called the 5' RACE reads with MiXCR, one entry per CDR3 protein. The sample has a few hundred thousand distinct CDR3 sequences, 25% to 30% seen once. The sequenced sample consisted of blood. The receptors originated from a woman aged 65 to 85 in good health.

This clonotype was counted only a few times. The chain employs TRBV6-6 and TRBJ2-5, with TRBD2 identical over 8 bases. The J call may be faulty, since TRBJ2-1 better matches the DNA end. CDR1 is MNHNY, CDR2 SVGAGI, per germline (reference sequence). This CDR3 contains 14 residues. CDR3 nucleotides: TGTGCCAGCAGTTTAACGGGGGGGCCGACTGAGCAGTTCTTC. Encoded protein: CASSLTGGPTEQFF.

This clonotype was picked up a small number of times. The V call is TRBV6-2 or TRBV6-3, the J call TRBJ1-1, with 8 positions matching TRBD1. V lost 8 bases to trimming and J lost 4 bases; unmatched junction nucleotides: 6. The CDR3 runs to 13 residues. Germline lookup yields CDR1 MNHEY and CDR2 SVGEGT. Here the CDR3 reads CASRPDRGTEAFF. CDR3 DNA: TGTGCCAGCCGGCCTGACAGGGGCACTGAAGCTTTCTTT.

The gene calls are TRBV4-3 and TRBJ2-1; D ambiguous. CDR1 and CDR2 from the germline V gene are LGHNA and YSLEER. Trimming took off 0 bases at V and 2 bases at J, with 5 bases between the two ends. The CDR3 has 14 residues. Here the CDR3 reads CASSQESAYNEQFF. CDR3 bases: TGCGCCAGCAGCCAAGAGTCAGCCTACAATGAGCAGTTCTTC.

The chain combines TRBV5-1 with TRBJ1-2; tentative D call: TRBD1 (6 bases). The CDR3 runs 13 residues. From germline, CDR1 is SGHRS and CDR2 YFSETQ. Trimming took off 7 bases at V and 1 base at J, with 11 bases between the two ends. CDR3 in amino acids: CASAGADNYGYTF. The CDR3 DNA reads as TGCGCCAGCGCGGGGGCAGATAACTATGGCTACACCTTC.

In this sample, this clonotype turned up a few times. This clone may be a read error of a much larger clone one base away. The chain carries TRBV11-2 and TRBJ1-4; D not resolved. Germline CDR1 reads SGHAT; CDR2 reads FQNNGV. There are 12 residues in the CDR3. The CDR3 DNA sequence: TGTGCCAGCAGCCCCGAAGGTGAAAGACTGTTTTTT. Its translation: CASSPEGERLFF.

Remarks on this clonotype: A read error is likely, as this CDR3 ends without the conserved phenylalanine or tryptophan. V usage is TRBV30 and J usage is TRBJ1-2, with unresolved D. Germline V gene sequence: CDR1 GTSNPN, CDR2 SVGIG (reference sequence). Trimming removed 3 bases from V and 4 bases from J, with 9 bases in between. The length of the CDR3 is 12 residues. The CDR3 coding sequence is TGTGCCTGGAGCTCCGGGGTCTATGGCTACACCCTC. This codes for CAWSSGVYGYTL.

J is TRBJ2-2 and V is TRBV29-1; unclear D gene. V was shortened by 4 bases and J by 0 bases, with 6 bases between the two germline ends. CDR1 SQVTM and CDR2 ANQGSEA come from the germline V gene. The CDR3 loop spans 13 amino acids. CDR3: CSVVNTNTGELFF. The CDR3 DNA sequence: TGCAGCGTTGTCAACACGAACACCGGGGAGCTGTTTTTT.

The V call is TRBV6-5, the J call TRBJ1-2; weak D call: TRBD1 (5 bases). The germline V gene encodes CDR1 MNHEY and CDR2 SVGAGI. The CDR3 is 15 residues long. Trimming cost V 5 bases and J 4 bases, with 17 bases left between them. The CDR3, as DNA: TGTGCCAGCAGTCCATACTTCCAGGGTTCCTATGGCTACACCTTC. Its translation: CASSPYFQGSYGYTF.

CDR3 DNA sequence: TGCGCCAGCAGCCAAAGGAGGGCGGACAATGAGCAGTTCTTC. Translating gives CASSQRRADNEQFF. The chain links TRBV4-3 to TRBJ2-1; weak D call: TRBD2 (6 bases). Germline V CDR1 and CDR2: LGHNA, YSLEER. There are 14 residues in the CDR3. V lost 2 bases and J lost 5, with 10 bases in between.

This clonotype has a handful of counts. The chain is built from TRBV20-1 and TRBJ2-5; TRBD1 agrees at 9 bases. This CDR3 has 15 amino acids. The V and J ends lost 6 bases and 1 base, in that order; junction bases with no gene match: 9. Germline CDR1 and CDR2: DFQATT and SNEGSKA (reference sequence). CDR3: CSAVQGAGFQETQYF. CDR3 sequence (DNA): TGCAGTGCAGTACAGGGGGCGGGTTTCCAAGAGACCCAGTACTTC.

In this sample, this clonotype turned up a few times. The V and J genes are TRBV4-3 and TRBJ1-2; D perhaps matches TRBD1 (6 bases). Germline V gives CDR1 LGHNA, CDR2 YSLEER. The CDR3 totals 16 residues. V lost 0 bases to trimming and J lost 2 bases, with 13 bases between them. CDR3 protein: CASSQDRGGGNYGYTF. The CDR3, as DNA: TGCGCCAGCAGCCAAGATCGGGGAGGGGGGAACTATGGCTACACCTTC.

The chain employs TRBV20-1 and TRBJ1-4; D perhaps matches TRBD1 (6 bases). V lost 6 bases, J lost 3 bases, and 17 bases lay in between. This CDR3 has 15 amino acids. Germline assignment: CDR1 DFQATT and CDR2 SNEGSKA (reference sequence). The CDR3 DNA follows: TGCAGTGCCATTCTCTCGTCAGGGGCTAATGAAAAACTGTTTTTT. Its translation: CSAILSSGANEKLFF.

The sample holds a few counts of this clonotype. The rearrangement joins TRBV27 to TRBJ1-5; 10 nucleotides agree with TRBD1. The V and J ends lost 5 bases and 1 base, in that order; junction bases with no gene match: 8. Per the germline V gene, CDR1 is MNHEY and CDR2 is SMNVEV (reference sequence). This CDR3 has 17 amino acids. The CDR3 sequence is CASSPRDRGPSNQPQHF. The CDR3 DNA reads TGTGCCAGCAGTCCCCGGGACAGGGGACCCAGCAATCAGCCCCAGCATTTT.

A few counts support this clonotype. J is TRBJ2-7 and V is TRBV7-8, with D perhaps matching TRBD1 (5 bases). Trimming took off 6 bases at V and 7 bases at J, with 16 bases between the two ends. The CDR3 length is 13 residues. CDR1 and CDR2 from the germline V gene are SGHVS and FQNEAQ. The CDR3 nucleotides read TGTGCCAGCAGTACAGGATCCTACGAGGAGCAGTACTTC. This codes for CASSTGSYEEQYF.

This rearrangement joins TRBV12-3 or TRBV12-4 to TRBJ1-5, with 8 bases that match TRBD1. The CDR3 is made up of 14 amino acids. Unmatched junction bases numbered 5, after V lost 3 bases and J lost 7 bases. This CDR3 reads CASSFGQGGQPQHF. CDR3 sequence (DNA): TGTGCCAGCAGTTTCGGACAGGGCGGGCAGCCCCAGCATTTT.

V and J are TRBV27 and TRBJ2-3, with D unresolved. Germline V gene data show CDR1 as MNHEY and CDR2 as SMNVEV (reference sequence). The V and J ends lost 8 bases and 7 bases respectively, with 10 bases between them. This CDR3 region has 11 residues. The CDR3 DNA is TGTGCCAGCTCTTTCAGAAATACGCAGTATTTT. It encodes CASSFRNTQYF.

The chain employs TRBV12-3 or TRBV12-4 and TRBJ2-7; D is possibly TRBD2 (6 bases). The ends were cut back, 6 bases at V and 0 bases at J, with 9 bases in the middle. This CDR3 is 13 amino acids long. The CDR3 loop reads CASRSGVSYEQYF. The CDR3 DNA follows: TGTGCCAGCAGATCGGGGGTCTCCTACGAGCAGTACTTC.

The J gene is TRBJ2-1, the V gene TRBV7-2; no definite D call. The CDR3 loop spans 14 amino acids. CDR1 and CDR2 from the germline V gene are SGHTA and FQGNSA. Between the trimmed V and J ends, which lost 3 bases and 5 bases, there was a span of 11 bases. CDR3 in DNA: TGTGCCAGCAGCTTTTACAGCGATAACAATGAGCAGTTCTTC. Translation gives CASSFYSDNNEQFF.

This clonotype was observed a handful of times. The chain joins TRBV12-3 or TRBV12-4 to TRBJ1-4; D is undetermined. V was shortened by 5 bases and J by 4 bases, with 8 bases between the two germline ends. This CDR3 has 13 residues. The CDR3 protein is CASSTTSNEKLFF. In DNA form, the CDR3 reads TGTGCCAGCAGTACGACAAGTAATGAAAAACTGTTTTTT.

The DNA of the CDR3 is TGCAGCGTGAACGGTGAGGGGATTTACCGGGAAAAACTGTTTTTT. Its protein product is CSVNGEGIYREKLFF. This chain connects TRBV29-1 to TRBJ1-4; D might be TRBD1 (5 bases). V was trimmed by 6 bases and J by 8 bases, leaving 22 bases between them. Germline V gives CDR1 SQVTM, CDR2 ANQGSEA. The CDR3 is made up of 15 amino acids.

J is TRBJ2-7 and V is TRBV7-2; TRBD2 matches 11 bases. Germline values: CDR1 SGHTA, CDR2 FQGNSA. The J segment lost 4 bases and the V segment lost 5 bases, leaving 7 bases of the junction unmatched. CDR3 length: 15 amino acids. CDR3 residues: CASSASSGGFYEQYF. The CDR3 DNA reads TGTGCCAGCAGCGCTTCTAGCGGGGGGTTTTACGAGCAGTACTTC.

This clonotype was seen a handful of times. V is TRBV6-2 or TRBV6-3 and J is TRBJ1-5; TRBD1 aligns across 11 bases. The CDR3 is 14 residues long. In germline, CDR1 is MNHEY, CDR2 SVGEGT. V dropped 7 bases and J dropped 6; count of bases not matched to a gene: 5. CDR3 protein: CASTLDRGRQPQHF. Written as DNA, the CDR3 is TGTGCCAGCACTTTGGACAGGGGGCGTCAGCCCCAGCATTTT.

The V call is TRBV6-1, the J call TRBJ1-4; possible D gene TRBD1, 6 bases. The V gene's germline CDR1 is MNHNS and CDR2 SASEGT. V lost 5 bases to trimming and J lost 5 bases, with 21 bases between them. This CDR3 region has 17 residues. The CDR3 DNA reads TGTGCCAGCAGTAAAAGCCTTCAGGGGACGGTGAATGAAAAACTGTTTTTT. It codes for CASSKSLQGTVNEKLFF.

CDR3 region: CSAKWDNAQAFF. CDR3 coding DNA: TGCAGTGCTAAATGGGACAACGCTCAAGCTTTCTTT. V is TRBV20-1 and J is TRBJ1-1, with a possible D match to TRBD1 (6 bases). The V gene lost 4 bases and the J gene lost 9 bases, with 15 bases spanning the gap. This CDR3 has 12 amino acids. Germline CDR1 and CDR2: DFQATT and SNEGSKA (reference sequence).

The rearrangement links TRBV20-1 to TRBJ2-1, with 7 bases fitting TRBD2. The CDR3 spans 14 residues. With V trimmed by 0 bases and J by 6 bases, 5 bases remained unmatched. Germline V gene data show CDR1 as DFQATT and CDR2 as SNEGSKA (reference sequence). The CDR3 protein is CSARDDTSVNEQFF. DNA for the CDR3: TGCAGTGCTAGAGACGATACTAGCGTCAATGAGCAGTTCTTC.